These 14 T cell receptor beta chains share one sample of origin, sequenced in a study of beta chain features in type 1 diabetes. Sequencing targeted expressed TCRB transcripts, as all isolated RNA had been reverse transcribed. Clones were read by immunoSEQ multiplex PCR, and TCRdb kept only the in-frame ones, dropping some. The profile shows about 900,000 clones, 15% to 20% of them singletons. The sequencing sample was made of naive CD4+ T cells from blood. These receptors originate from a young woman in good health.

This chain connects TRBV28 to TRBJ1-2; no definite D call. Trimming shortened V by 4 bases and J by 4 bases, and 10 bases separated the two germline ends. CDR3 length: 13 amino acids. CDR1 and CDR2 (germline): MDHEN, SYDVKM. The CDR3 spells CASSSDTAYGYTF. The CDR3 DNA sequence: TGTGCCAGCAGTTCTGACACAGCCTATGGCTACACCTTC.

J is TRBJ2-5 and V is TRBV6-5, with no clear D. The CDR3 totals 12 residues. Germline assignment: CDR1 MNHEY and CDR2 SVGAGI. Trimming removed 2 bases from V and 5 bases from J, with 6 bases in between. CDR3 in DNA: TGTGCCAGCAGTTACAATATGGAGACCCAGTACTTC. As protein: CASSYNMETQYF.

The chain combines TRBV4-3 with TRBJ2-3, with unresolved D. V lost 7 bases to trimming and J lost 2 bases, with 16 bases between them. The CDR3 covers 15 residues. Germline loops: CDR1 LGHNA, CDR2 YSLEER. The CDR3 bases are TGCGCCAGCACTCAATCTAGTCTCCTCACAGATACGCAGTATTTT. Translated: CASTQSSLLTDTQYF.

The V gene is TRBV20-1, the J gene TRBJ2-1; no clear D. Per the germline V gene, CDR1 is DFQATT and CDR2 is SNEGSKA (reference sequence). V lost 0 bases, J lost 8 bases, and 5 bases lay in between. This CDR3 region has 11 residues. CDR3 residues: CSARDLDEQFF. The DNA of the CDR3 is TGCAGTGCTAGAGATCTGGATGAGCAGTTCTTC.

The CDR3 nucleotides are TGTGCCAGCAGCGAGATGGGAAACACCATATATTTT. The encoded protein is CASSEMGNTIYF. The rearrangement uses TRBV5-4 and TRBJ1-3; D is ambiguous. Germline V gene lookup returns CDR1 SGHNT and CDR2 YYREEE (reference sequence). The CDR3 spans 12 residues. V lost 4 bases and J 4 bases, leaving 6 bases between the germline ends.

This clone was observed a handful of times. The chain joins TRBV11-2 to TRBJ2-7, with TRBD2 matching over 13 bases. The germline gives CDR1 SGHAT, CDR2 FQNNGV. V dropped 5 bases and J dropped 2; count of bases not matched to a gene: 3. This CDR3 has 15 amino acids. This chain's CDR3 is CASSQGLAGTYEQYF. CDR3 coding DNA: TGTGCCAGCAGCCAGGGACTAGCGGGAACCTACGAGCAGTACTTC.

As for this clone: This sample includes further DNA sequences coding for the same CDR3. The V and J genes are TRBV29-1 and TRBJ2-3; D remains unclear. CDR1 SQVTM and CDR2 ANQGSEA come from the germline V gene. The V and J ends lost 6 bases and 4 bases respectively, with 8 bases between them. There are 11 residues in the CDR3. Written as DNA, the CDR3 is TGCAGCGTACTATTAGCAGATACGCAGTATTTT. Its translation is CSVLLADTQYF.

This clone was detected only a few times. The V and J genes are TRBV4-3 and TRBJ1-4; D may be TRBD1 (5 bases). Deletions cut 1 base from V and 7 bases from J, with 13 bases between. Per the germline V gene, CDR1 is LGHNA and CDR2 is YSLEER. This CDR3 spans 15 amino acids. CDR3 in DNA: TGCGCCAGCAGCCAAGCGGGGCCCCTCGGTGAAAAACTGTTTTTT. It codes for CASSQAGPLGEKLFF.

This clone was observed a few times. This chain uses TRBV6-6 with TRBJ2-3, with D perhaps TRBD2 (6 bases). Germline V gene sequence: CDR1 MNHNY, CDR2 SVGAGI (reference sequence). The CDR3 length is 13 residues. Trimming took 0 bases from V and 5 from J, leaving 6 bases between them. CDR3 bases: TGTGCCAGCAGTTACTCTAGCGGAGATACGCAGTATTTT. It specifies CASSYSSGDTQYF.

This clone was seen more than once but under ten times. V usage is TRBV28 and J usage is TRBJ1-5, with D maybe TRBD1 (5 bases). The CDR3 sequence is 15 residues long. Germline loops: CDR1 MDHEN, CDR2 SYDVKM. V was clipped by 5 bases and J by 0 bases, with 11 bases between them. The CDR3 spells CASSTQGHSNQPQHF. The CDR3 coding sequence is TGTGCCAGCAGTACGCAGGGTCATAGCAATCAGCCCCAGCATTTT.

Here the CDR3 DNA reads TGTGCCAGCAGTTACTCGCGGGATCGGCCCAATGAGCAGTTCTTC. Its protein product is CASSYSRDRPNEQFF. The rearrangement uses TRBV6-5 and TRBJ2-1; TRBD2 is a possible D gene (6 bases). The CDR3 is 15 amino acids. V was trimmed by 0 bases and J by 6 bases, leaving 12 bases between them. The germline CDR1 and CDR2 sequences are MNHEY and SVGAGI.

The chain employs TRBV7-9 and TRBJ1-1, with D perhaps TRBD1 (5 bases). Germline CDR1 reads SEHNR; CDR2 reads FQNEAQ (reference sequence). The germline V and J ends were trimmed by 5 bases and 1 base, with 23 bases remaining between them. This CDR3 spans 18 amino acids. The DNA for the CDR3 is TGTGCCAGCAGCCAGATCCCGTCTGGGGACGGAGGGAACACTGAAGCTTTCTTT. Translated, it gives CASSQIPSGDGGNTEAFF.

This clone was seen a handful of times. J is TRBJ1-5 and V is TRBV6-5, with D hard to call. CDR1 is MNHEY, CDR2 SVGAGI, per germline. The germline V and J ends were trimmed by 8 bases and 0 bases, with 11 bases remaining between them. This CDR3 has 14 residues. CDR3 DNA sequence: TGTGCCAGCCGGGCGGGTATTAGCAATCAGCCCCAGCATTTT. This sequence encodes CASRAGISNQPQHF.

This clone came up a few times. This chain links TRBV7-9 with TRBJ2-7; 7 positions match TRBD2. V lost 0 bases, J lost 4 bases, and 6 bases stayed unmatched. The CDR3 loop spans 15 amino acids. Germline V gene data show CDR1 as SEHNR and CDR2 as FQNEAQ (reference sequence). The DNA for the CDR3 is TGTGCCAGCAGCTTAGCACTAGCGTCTGGGTACGAGCAGTACTTC. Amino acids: CASSLALASGYEQYF.